Following are 8 T cell receptor beta chains from one sample sequenced in a study of OX40 agonist ivuxolimab in advanced cancers. The assay was immunoSEQ multiplex PCR, and TCRdb's table has in-frame clones only and misses some. The data contain 25,000 to 30,000 clones, 86% of them singletons. Sequenced here: CD4+ or CD8+ T cells sorted from blood, sampled in a trial of the OX40 agonist ivuxolimab. The source is an adult with an advanced solid tumor such as melanoma, head and neck, liver or kidney cancer.

CDR3 amino acids: CASSSAGTLGGYTF. CDR3 DNA sequence: TGTGCCAGCAGCAGCGCCGGGACCCTAGGAGGCTACACCTTC. The chain uses TRBV14 and TRBJ1-2, with D possibly TRBD1 on 5 matching bases. CDR1 and CDR2 from the germline V gene are SGHDN and FVKESK. The CDR3 is 14 residues long. The ends were cut back, 5 bases at V and 8 bases at J, with 18 bases in the middle.

The chain uses TRBV27 and TRBJ2-1; tentative D call: TRBD2 (6 bases). Germline V lookup: CDR1 MNHEY, CDR2 SMNVEV (reference sequence). The CDR3 has 17 residues. Trimming shortened V by 5 bases and J by 6 bases, and 23 bases separated the two germline ends. Written as DNA, the CDR3 is TGTGCCAGCAGTCGGGTCCTGCGACTAGATGGGGCCAATGAGCAGTTCTTC. It is translated as CASSRVLRLDGANEQFF.

The V call is TRBV6-4, the J call TRBJ2-1; 9 bases map to TRBD1. Germline-derived CDR1 and CDR2 are MRHNA and SNTAGT. The length of the CDR3 is 23 residues. The trim removed 1 base at V and 4 bases at J, leaving 26 bases unmatched. Here the CDR3 reads CASSDFKGTGWTGTRAVYNEQFF. CDR3 nucleotide sequence: TGTGCCAGCAGTGACTTTAAGGGGACAGGGTGGACCGGGACCAGGGCCGTATACAATGAGCAGTTCTTC.

This chain uses TRBV4-1 with TRBJ2-2; no clear D. The V end was cut by 4 bases, the J end by 5 bases, with 8 bases between. This CDR3 is 13 amino acids long. Germline CDR1 is MGHRA and CDR2 is YSYEKL. The DNA of the CDR3 is TGCGCCAGCAGCCCCCAACTGACCGGGGAGCTGTTTTTT. Translated, it gives CASSPQLTGELFF.

The V and J genes are TRBV27 and TRBJ2-2, with 11 nucleotides matching TRBD2. Germline values: CDR1 MNHEY, CDR2 SMNVEV (reference sequence). The junction had 10 bases not matched to a gene; V was cut back by 3 bases and J by 1 base. The CDR3 is 19 residues long. The CDR3 DNA sequence: TGTGCCAGCAGTTTTTTCATAGCGGGAGGGGCTTGGAACACCGGGGAGCTGTTTTTT. Amino acids: CASSFFIAGGAWNTGELFF.

The rearrangement links TRBV5-1 to TRBJ1-4; D remains unclear. This CDR3 comprises 16 residues. Germline V gives CDR1 SGHRS, CDR2 YFSETQ. V lost 4 bases and J lost 0, with 13 bases in between. In DNA, the CDR3 is TGCGCCAGCAGCCCTTTCAGCGGAGCAACTAATGAAAAACTGTTTTTT. It yields the protein CASSPFSGATNEKLFF.

V is TRBV19 and J is TRBJ2-7; tentative D call: TRBD1 (6 bases). Germline loops: CDR1 LNHDA, CDR2 SQIVND (reference sequence). This CDR3 has 15 residues. V lost 4 bases to trimming and J lost 3 bases, with 16 bases between them. CDR3 protein: CASSTQGWQGYEQYF. The CDR3, as DNA: TGTGCCAGTAGTACCCAGGGGTGGCAAGGCTACGAGCAGTACTTC.

The rearrangement joins TRBV18 to TRBJ2-7; 8 bases agree with TRBD1. The CDR3 covers 15 residues. The V gene's germline CDR1 is KGHSH and CDR2 LQKENI. V lost 0 bases and J lost 3; bases outside the gene matches: 4. CDR3: CASSPPGQGFYEQYF. The CDR3 DNA is TGTGCCAGCTCACCACCCGGACAGGGCTTCTACGAGCAGTACTTC. The entire variable domain, with the rest obtained from reference TRBV18 and TRBJ2-7, is as follows: NAGVMQNPRHLVRRRGQEARLRCSPMKGHSHVYWYRQLPEEGLKFMVYLQKENIIDESGMPKERFSAEFPKEGPSILRIQQVVRGDSAAYFCASSPPGQGFYEQYFGPGTRLTVT.